Following are 30 T cell receptor beta chains from one sample sequenced in a study of blood T cells in healthy people across ages. For the second PCR, which ran for about 6 to 11 cycles, a sample-barcoded 5' primer and a J-beta primer mix were used. TCRdb independently ran MiXCR on the 5' RACE reads; one entry per CDR3 protein. In the table there are 600,000 or so distinct CDR3 sequences, around half of which are singletons. Sequenced input: blood. The source of these receptors is a man older than 75 in good health.

This chain links TRBV15 with TRBJ2-5; TRBD2 agrees at 10 bases. V dropped 2 bases and J dropped 4; count of bases not matched to a gene: 4. CDR1 is LNHNV and CDR2 is YYDKDF in the germline V gene (reference sequence). This CDR3 region has 15 residues. In nucleotides, the CDR3 is TGTGCCACCAGCAGACTAGCGGGAGTGGCAGAGACCCAGTACTTC. Its translation: CATSRLAGVAETQYF.

The chain recombines TRBV7-2 with TRBJ2-3; 7 nucleotides agree with TRBD2. Germline V gene data show CDR1 as SGHTA and CDR2 as FQGNSA. V gave up 5 bases and J gave up 3 bases; unmatched junction bases: 8. CDR3 length: 15 residues. The CDR3 region is CASSEDWTRTDTQYF. DNA for the CDR3: TGTGCCAGCAGCGAAGACTGGACTAGAACAGATACGCAGTATTTT.

This rearrangement joins TRBV5-1 to TRBJ2-7; D assignment may be TRBD1 or TRBD2 (5 bases each). The CDR3 runs 14 residues. Germline V lookup: CDR1 SGHRS, CDR2 YFSETQ. The V end lost 4 bases, the J end lost 3 bases, and 14 bases lay between the germline ends. CDR3 sequence: CASSGVGVLYEQYF. The CDR3 nucleotides read TGCGCCAGCAGCGGAGTGGGGGTTCTCTACGAGCAGTACTTC.

This clonotype was seen ten or more times. J is TRBJ2-7 and V is TRBV7-8; D is possibly TRBD1 (6 bases). CDR3 length: 14 residues. V gave up 4 bases and J gave up 4 bases, with 14 bases separating them. Germline V gives CDR1 SGHVS, CDR2 FQNEAQ. CDR3 DNA: TGTGCCAGCAGCTCCTATATGGGACATTACGAGCAGTACTTC. Protein: CASSSYMGHYEQYF.

This clonotype has only a few counts. V usage is TRBV7-6 and J usage is TRBJ1-5; 7 bases are a match to TRBD1. V lost 1 base, J lost 5 bases, and 5 bases stayed unmatched. Germline-derived CDR1 and CDR2 are SGHVS and FNYEAQ. The length of the CDR3 is 15 residues. DNA of the CDR3: TGTGCCAGCAGCTTAGAGGGCAGGGGGTATCAGCCCCAGCATTTT. This encodes CASSLEGRGYQPQHF.

The chain carries TRBV7-2 and TRBJ2-3; no firm D call. With 1 base removed from V and 2 bases from J, the gap between germline ends came to 7 bases. The length of the CDR3 is 14 residues. Germline CDR1 SGHTA, CDR2 FQGNSA. CDR3 protein: CASSLDGATDTQYF. The CDR3 DNA sequence: TGTGCCAGCAGCTTAGACGGAGCCACAGATACGCAGTATTTT.

The rearrangement joins TRBV28 to TRBJ2-1; no definite D call. The CDR3 runs 13 residues. V shed 4 bases and J shed 10 bases, with 14 bases lying between them. Per germline, CDR1 MDHEN and CDR2 SYDVKM. DNA for the CDR3: TGTGCCAGCAGTTCCCCGGGCCTTGGAGAGCAGTTCTTC. It translates to CASSSPGLGEQFF.

The chain employs TRBV7-9 and TRBJ1-1; D gene ambiguous. This CDR3 is 12 amino acids long. CDR1 is SEHNR, CDR2 FQNEAQ, per germline (reference sequence). V was shortened by 5 bases and J by 7 bases, with 11 bases between the two germline ends. The CDR3: CASSLPPGEAFF. The CDR3 nucleotides are TGTGCCAGCAGCCTCCCCCCAGGTGAAGCTTTCTTT.

This clonotype was recorded once. The chain combines TRBV7-8 with TRBJ2-1; 14 bases map to TRBD2. The junction had 13 bases not matched to a gene; V was cut back by 5 bases and J by 4 bases. CDR3 length equals 19 residues. Germline V lookup: CDR1 SGHVS, CDR2 FQNEAQ. The DNA of the CDR3 is TGTGCCAGCAGCACCCCCGGGACTAGCGGGAGTCCGGAGTACAATGAGCAGTTCTTC. Protein sequence: CASSTPGTSGSPEYNEQFF.

The chain links TRBV7-2 to TRBJ2-3; the match to TRBD1 covers 7 bases. V lost 5 bases and J lost 4; bases outside the gene matches: 6. The germline gives CDR1 SGHTA, CDR2 FQGNSA. The CDR3 is 14 amino acids. In nucleotides, the CDR3 is TGTGCCAGCAGCCTTGACAGGGTGGCAGATACGCAGTATTTT. It translates to CASSLDRVADTQYF. Full variable domain (remainder filled in from reference TRBV7-2 and TRBJ2-3): GAGVSQSPSNKVTEKGKDVELRCDPISGHTALYWYRQSLGQGLEFLIYFQGNSAPDKSGLPSDRFSAERTGGSVSTLTIQRTQQEDSAVYLCASSLDRVADTQYFGPGTRLTVL.

The chain carries TRBV5-6 and TRBJ2-1; 8 bases line up with TRBD2. With V trimmed by 4 bases and J by 1 base, 7 bases remained unmatched. CDR1 and CDR2 (germline): SGHDT, YYEEEE. The CDR3 has 16 amino acids. The DNA for the CDR3 is TGTGCCAGCAGCCGGACAGCGGGGGCATCCTACAATGAGCAGTTCTTC. Amino acids: CASSRTAGASYNEQFF.

J is TRBJ2-3 and V is TRBV27; D ambiguous. Trimming removed 0 bases at V and 5 bases at J, with 6 bases between. This CDR3 comprises 13 residues. Germline lookup yields CDR1 MNHEY and CDR2 SMNVEV (reference sequence). The CDR3 is CASSLSRRDTQYF. The CDR3 DNA reads as TGTGCCAGCAGTTTATCGAGGCGAGATACGCAGTATTTT.

This clonotype has more than one count but fewer than ten. This chain uses TRBV9 with TRBJ1-1; the D is unclear. This CDR3 is 13 amino acids long. Trimming took 5 bases from V and 2 from J, leaving 10 bases between them. The germline gives CDR1 SGDLS, CDR2 YYNGEE. The CDR3 DNA reads TGTGCCAGCAGTCCTTTTTTAAACACTGAAGCTTTCTTT. It encodes CASSPFLNTEAFF.

The V call is TRBV29-1, the J call TRBJ2-7; D remains unclear. This CDR3 comprises 14 residues. Germline V CDR1 and CDR2: SQVTM, ANQGSEA. V was clipped by 5 bases and J by 0 bases, with 14 bases between them. DNA of the CDR3: TGCAGCGTTCGACTTCTTATCTCCTCCTACGAGCAGTACTTC. Its protein is CSVRLLISSYEQYF.

The chain uses TRBV29-1 and TRBJ2-1; D possibly corresponds to TRBD1 (6 bases). The CDR3 spans 12 residues. Germline V lookup: CDR1 SQVTM, CDR2 ANQGSEA. V lost 3 bases, J lost 7 bases, and 10 bases lay in between. In DNA, the CDR3 is TGCAGCGTTGAGAAGGGGGTGAATGAGCAGTTCTTC. Protein: CSVEKGVNEQFF.

This clonotype was picked up one time. The chain uses TRBV12-3 or TRBV12-4 and TRBJ1-5; a weak D match, TRBD1 (5 bases). This CDR3 comprises 14 residues. CDR3 nucleotide sequence: TGTGTCACTGGGGCCCGGGGCTGGGAAGGGACCCAGCATTTT. This gives the protein CVTGARGWEGTQHF.

This sequence joins TRBV7-2 and TRBJ1-1; D is unresolved. Looked up from germline, CDR1 is SGHTA and CDR2 is FQGNSA. The CDR3 loop spans 13 amino acids. V was cut by 3 bases and J by 7 bases, with 12 bases left in between. The CDR3 nucleotides read TGTGCCAGCAGCTTTGCCGAAGCGGGTGAAGCTTTCTTT. This translates into CASSFAEAGEAFF.

Concerning this clonotype itself: One junction end does not reproduce the germline sequence, and a read error may be involved. This chain links TRBV6-5 with TRBJ1-5; D is undetermined. Germline loops: CDR1 MNHEY, CDR2 SVGAGI. The CDR3 has 13 residues. The CDR3 region is CTSSYTPSQPQHF. As DNA, the CDR3 is TGTACCAGCAGTTACACCCCGTCTCAGCCCCAGCATTTT.

This clonotype was detected only a few times. This chain uses TRBV13 with TRBJ1-2, with 11 bases identical to TRBD1. The V gene's germline CDR1 is PRHDT and CDR2 FYEKMQ (reference sequence). V was pared by 5 bases and J by 6 bases, with 8 bases of the junction left unmatched. The CDR3 is 15 residues long. CDR3 sequence (DNA): TGTGCCAGCAGCCGCCGGGACAGGGGGTTTCATGGCTACACCTTC. Amino acids: CASSRRDRGFHGYTF.

The chain is built from TRBV7-9 and TRBJ2-1; the D gene is possibly TRBD2 (6 bases). Trimming left V 1 base short and J 4 bases short, with 8 bases between. This CDR3 spans 14 amino acids. The germline V gene encodes CDR1 SEHNR and CDR2 FQNEAQ (reference sequence). This CDR3 reads CASSLGAGYNEQFF. The CDR3 DNA sequence: TGTGCCAGCAGCTTAGGGGCGGGATACAATGAGCAGTTCTTC.

This chain uses TRBV14 with TRBJ1-5, with D unresolved. Between the trimmed V and J ends, which lost 2 bases and 12 bases, there was a span of 20 bases. This CDR3 spans 15 amino acids. The V gene's germline CDR1 is SGHDN and CDR2 FVKESK. The CDR3 loop is CASSQPFDQGPNQHF. Here the CDR3 DNA reads TGTGCCAGCAGCCAACCGTTCGACCAAGGGCCCAACCAGCATTTT.

The genes are TRBV18 and TRBJ2-5; 10 positions match TRBD1. The J call may be in error: the DNA end matches TRBJ2-7 better. CDR1 KGHSH and CDR2 LQKENI come from the germline V gene. This CDR3 spans 13 amino acids. CDR3 sequence (DNA): TGTGCCAGCCTAGAGACAGGGGGCGACGAGCAGTACTTC. Protein product: CASLETGGDEQYF.

In this sample, this clonotype turned up once. The chain joins TRBV7-8 to TRBJ1-2, with a tentative D call TRBD1 (6 bases). Germline V CDR1 and CDR2: SGHVS, FQNEAQ. Trimming took off 3 bases at V and 8 bases at J, with 10 bases between the two ends. This CDR3 has 12 amino acids. The CDR3 coding sequence is TGTGCCAGCAGCTTGGGGACATCCGGCTACACCTTC. It yields the protein CASSLGTSGYTF.

This clonotype appeared a single time. The gene calls are TRBV20-1 and TRBJ2-1; D is uncertain. The length of the CDR3 is 15 residues. V was trimmed by 6 bases and J by 0 bases, leaving 15 bases between them. Germline CDR1 is DFQATT and CDR2 is SNEGSKA (reference sequence). The DNA for the CDR3 is TGCAGTGCCGCGTCGCATATCGGCTCCTACAATGAGCAGTTCTTC. Its translation is CSAASHIGSYNEQFF.

A single count supports this clonotype. V is TRBV10-3 and J is TRBJ1-2; D perhaps matches TRBD1 (5 bases). Trimming removed 7 bases from V and 7 bases from J, with 16 bases in between. This CDR3 region has 13 residues. The germline V gene has CDR1 ENHRY and CDR2 SYGVKD. The CDR3 here is CAITYGTLGGYTF. In nucleotides, the CDR3 is TGTGCCATCACCTACGGGACTTTGGGTGGCTACACCTTC.

V is TRBV5-1 and J is TRBJ1-6; the match to TRBD1 covers 10 bases. Germline V gives CDR1 SGHRS, CDR2 YFSETQ. This CDR3 region has 14 residues. The ends lost 3 bases at V and 10 bases at J; junction bases unmatched: 4. CDR3 sequence: CASSSDRGRSPLHF. In DNA form, the CDR3 reads TGCGCCAGCAGCTCCGACAGGGGGCGGTCACCCCTCCACTTT.

To note about this clonotype: A read error may explain this, as a much larger clone is one base away. The chain links TRBV7-2 to TRBJ1-2; the D gene is possibly TRBD1 (5 bases). V dropped 4 bases and J dropped 6 bases, with 15 bases sitting between them. Looked up from germline, CDR1 is SGHTA and CDR2 is FQGNSA. The CDR3 is made up of 14 amino acids. The CDR3: CASSYLRDQDGYTF. The CDR3 bases are TGTGCCAGCAGCTACCTTCGGGACCAGGATGGCTACACCTTC.

CDR3 sequence reads: CSVAGTGGSGNEKLFF. CDR3 nucleotides: TGCAGCGTTGCCGGGACAGGGGGTTCGGGTAATGAAAAACTGTTTTTT. The V gene is TRBV29-1, the J gene TRBJ1-4, with 11 bases matching TRBD1. V trimming: 4 bases; J trimming: 4 bases; junction bases outside the gene matches: 8. Looked up from germline, CDR1 is SQVTM and CDR2 is ANQGSEA. The CDR3 spans 16 residues. Full variable domain (missing parts from reference TRBV29-1 and TRBJ1-4): SAVISQKPSRDICQRGTSLTIQCQVDSQVTMMFWYRQQPGQSLTLIATANQGSEATYESGFVIDKFPISRPNLTFSTLTVSNMSPEDSSIYLCSVAGTGGSGNEKLFFGSGTQLSVL.

This chain uses TRBV4-2 with TRBJ1-5; D remains ambiguous. The V end was cut by 0 bases, the J end by 3 bases, with 6 bases between. Germline CDR1 reads LGHNA; CDR2 reads YNFKEQ. The CDR3 runs to 14 residues. This chain's CDR3 is CASSQERDNQPQHF. In DNA form, the CDR3 reads TGTGCCAGCAGCCAAGAGCGGGACAATCAGCCCCAGCATTTT.

This rearrangement joins TRBV20-1 to TRBJ2-1; D is unclear. Trimming stripped 1 base from V and 0 bases from J, with 7 bases between. CDR3 length equals 14 residues. CDR1 and CDR2 from the germline V gene are DFQATT and SNEGSKA (reference sequence). CDR3 coding DNA: TGCAGTGCTAGAGCTAAAAGCTCCTACAATGAGCAGTTCTTC. As protein: CSARAKSSYNEQFF.